Below are 12 T cell receptor beta chains sequenced from a single sample in a study of response to subunit inactivated influenza vaccine. TCRdb reanalysed the RT-PCR reads using MiXCR and keeps one entry per CDR3 protein. The data show approximately 530,000 distinct CDR3 sequences, 10% to 15% seen once. The input for sequencing was PBMCs from blood, taken about 6 weeks after vaccination. Receptor source: a man aged 50 to 60 who received an inactivated influenza vaccine.

This clonotype was observed a handful of times. V and J are TRBV6-2 or TRBV6-3 and TRBJ2-5, with D perhaps being TRBD1 or TRBD2 (5 bases each). Germline V gives CDR1 MNHEY, CDR2 SVGEGT. The V gene lost 5 bases and the J gene lost 4 bases, with 17 bases spanning the gap. The CDR3 contains 15 residues. The CDR3 here is CASSPGRTFPETQYF. The CDR3 nucleotides read TGTGCCAGCAGTCCGGGACGTACGTTCCCAGAGACCCAGTACTTC.

This clonotype was seen a few times. The J gene is TRBJ2-1, the V gene TRBV29-1, with no clear D. Germline CDR1 reads SQVTM; CDR2 reads ANQGSEA. Trimming left V 3 bases short and J 8 bases short, with 11 bases between. The CDR3 length is 12 residues. CDR3 sequence reads: CSVDVVGDEQFF. The CDR3 nucleotides read TGCAGCGTTGACGTCGTTGGGGATGAGCAGTTCTTC.

The chain combines TRBV28 with TRBJ2-7; D is undetermined. Germline V gene sequence: CDR1 MDHEN, CDR2 SYDVKM. CDR3 length equals 12 residues. V was trimmed by 6 bases and J by 6 bases, leaving 12 bases between them. The CDR3 DNA is TGTGCCAGCAGCCCCCCACAAGGCGAGCAGTACTTC. Protein sequence: CASSPPQGEQYF.

This clonotype was detected only a few times. The chain couples TRBV2 to TRBJ2-7; 9 bases align to TRBD2. CDR3 length: 15 amino acids. V lost 4 bases to trimming and J lost 1 base; unmatched junction nucleotides: 5. The germline CDR1 and CDR2 sequences are SNHLY and FYNNEI. CDR3 bases: TGTGCCAGCAGTGGGCAGCGGGAGGTATCCTACGAGCAGTACTTC. It encodes CASSGQREVSYEQYF.

This chain connects TRBV30 to TRBJ1-3; possibly TRBD1 for D (5 bases). Trimming left V 0 bases short and J 7 bases short, with 10 bases between. Germline loops: CDR1 GTSNPN, CDR2 SVGIG (reference sequence). The length of the CDR3 is 13 residues. For the CDR3, the DNA is TGTGCCTGGAGTGTTGGAGGGGCTAACACCATATATTTT. Protein product: CAWSVGGANTIYF.

This clonotype was counted a few times. V is TRBV12-3 or TRBV12-4 and J is TRBJ2-3; the match to TRBD2 covers 10 bases. The length of the CDR3 is 20 residues. V gave up 5 bases and J gave up 1 base; unmatched junction bases: 18. CDR3 residues: CASSRIERGGLHVRTDTQYF. CDR3 in DNA: TGTGCCAGCAGTCGTATCGAGCGGGGGGGCCTTCACGTTCGCACAGATACGCAGTATTTT.

The sample holds a few counts of this clonotype. Here the CDR3 DNA reads TGTGCCAGCAGCTTAGTAGGGACCGCAACATCCTACAATGAGCAGTTCTTC. Translation gives CASSLVGTATSYNEQFF. The V gene is TRBV11-2, the J gene TRBJ2-1, with D possibly being TRBD1 or TRBD2 (5 bases each). The CDR3 is 17 residues long. CDR1 is SGHAT, CDR2 FQNNGV, per germline. V lost 1 base to trimming and J lost 1 base, with 14 bases between them.

This clonotype was detected many times. This chain links TRBV7-2 with TRBJ2-1; the match to TRBD2 covers 9 bases. There are 16 residues in the CDR3. The J segment lost 5 bases and the V segment lost 2 bases, leaving 7 bases of the junction unmatched. The germline CDR1 and CDR2 sequences are SGHTA and FQGNSA. The CDR3 here is CASSLMGLAGNNEQFF. The CDR3 nucleotides read TGTGCCAGCAGCTTAATGGGGCTAGCGGGAAACAATGAGCAGTTCTTC.

The V call is TRBV6-4, the J call TRBJ2-3; unclear D gene. The V gene lost 3 bases and the J gene lost 2 bases, with 9 bases spanning the gap. The CDR3 covers 14 residues. The germline V gene has CDR1 MRHNA and CDR2 SNTAGT. The CDR3 nucleotides are TGTGCCAGCAGTGATTCCACCTACACAGATACGCAGTATTTT. It codes for CASSDSTYTDTQYF.

This chain joins TRBV27 and TRBJ2-7; tentative D call: TRBD2 (5 bases). The CDR3 runs 10 residues. The germline V gene has CDR1 MNHEY and CDR2 SMNVEV (reference sequence). The V end lost 8 bases, the J end lost 7 bases, and 9 bases lay between the germline ends. The CDR3 region is CASGRGEQYF. The CDR3 DNA follows: TGTGCCAGCGGGCGAGGGGAGCAGTACTTC.

The chain combines TRBV7-9 with TRBJ2-2, with TRBD1 matching over 9 bases. V lost 5 bases, J lost 7 bases, and 11 bases stayed unmatched. CDR1 and CDR2 from the germline V gene are SEHNR and FQNEAQ (reference sequence). This CDR3 has 16 amino acids. CDR3 DNA: TGTGCCAGCAGCACTCGACAGGGGGGGTACGACGGGGAGCTGTTTTTT. Translating gives CASSTRQGGYDGELFF.

The chain has TRBV4-3 and TRBJ2-7; D may match TRBD1 or TRBD2 (6 bases each). Looked up from germline, CDR1 is LGHNA and CDR2 is YSLEER. The CDR3 loop spans 17 amino acids. Between the trimmed V and J ends, which lost 0 bases and 4 bases, there was a span of 19 bases. The CDR3 here is CASSQDTPYGGEYEQYF. As DNA, the CDR3 is TGCGCCAGCAGCCAAGATACCCCCTACGGGGGCGAGTACGAGCAGTACTTC.